The source of this T cell receptor beta chain is a study of response to subunit inactivated influenza vaccine. Concerning this clonotype: No antigen is known for it.

CDR3 length: 14 amino acids. CDR1 is LGHDT and CDR2 is YNNKEL in the germline V gene (reference sequence). V was shortened by 1 base and J by 8 bases, with 14 bases between the two germline ends. Study outcomes and limitations: The authors suggested that few new T cells are recruited per seasonal influenza vaccination.

TCRdb re-called the RT-PCR reads with MiXCR, one entry per CDR3 protein. The sample lists 490,000 or so distinct CDR3 sequences, under 9% occurring once. The J gene is TRBJ1-2, the V gene TRBV3-1, with D unclear. The receptor comes from a man in his fifties or sixties who received an inactivated influenza vaccine. This specimen was PBMCs from blood, taken less than 30 months after vaccination. The CDR3 sequence is CASSQGEGSRGYTF. DNA for the CDR3: TGTGCCAGCAGCCAAGGAGAGGGCTCCAGGGGCTACACCTTC. Full variable domain (rest looked up from reference TRBV3-1 and TRBJ1-2): DTAVSQTPKYLVTQMGNDKSIKCEQNLGHDTMYWYKQDSKKFLKIMFSYNNKELIINETVPNRFSPKSPDKAHLNLHINSLELGDSAVYFCASSQGEGSRGYTFGSGTRLTVV.